Below, one T cell receptor beta chain is given with its context. TCRdb keeps only in-frame clones here, not all; method: immunoSEQ multiplex PCR. Here the sample spans about 130,000 clones, roughly 90% being singletons. This CDR3 region has 13 residues. Germline CDR1 reads WSHSY; CDR2 reads SAAADI. Trimming shortened V by 2 bases and J by 5 bases, and 7 bases separated the two germline ends. These data come from a study of blood T cell repertoires in COVID-19. The wider study: Acute and convalescent COVID-19 samples came from the United States, Italy and Spain.

Sequencing used peripheral blood. This clonotype was obtained from a middle-aged man with active or convalescent COVID-19. The chain combines TRBV10-2 with TRBJ1-5, with D possibly TRBD1 on 6 matching bases. CDR3 loop: CASSEAGDQPQHF. The CDR3 DNA is TGCGCCAGCAGTGAGGCAGGGGATCAGCCCCAGCATTTT.